This entry describes one T cell receptor beta chain. Its cognate antigen has yet to be identified. Base quality data are lacking; no much larger clone is found one base away. The sequencer listed for this sample is Illumina NovaSeq 6000. TCRalpha and TCRbeta cDNA libraries were constructed by 5'RACE with constant-segment primers, with sample barcodes and unique molecular identifiers being introduced. RNA was extracted from every sample with Trizol reagent. The libraries were amplified in two PCR steps, and the second step added a second sample barcode and Illumina TruSeq adapters. Sequencing of the libraries was done on an Illumina NovaSeq, producing 2 x 150 bp paired-end reads. Under the source paper's analysis protocol: With migec v1.2.7, reads were demultiplexed and then collapsed into UMI-guided consensus sequences. Using mixcr v2.1.11, UMI consensuses were aligned to TRA and TRB V and J templates and then assembled into clonotypes. Expanded or contracted clonotypes were those called significant by both edgeR and NoisET, with noise models trained on biological replicates. edgeR calls used a false discovery rate-adjusted p below 0.01 and a log2 fold-change threshold of 1. As an exploratory analysis of dynamics, PCA with hierarchical clustering was applied to max-normalized trajectories of the 1000 most abundant clonotypes. Separately sequenced CD4+ and CD8+ repertoires were used to assign a CD4 or CD8 phenotype to each responding clone. TCRdb handled the public reads itself, with Q25 trimming in fastp and clone calling in MiXCR, and kept productive beta chains. Entries that share a CDR3 protein sequence are merged under the most common genes and DNA. Here the V and J calls rest on TCRdb's processing, not on the authors' analysis. The sample table lists more than 250,000 distinct CDR3 sequences, 16% of them with a count of one. The biggest ten clones account for roughly a fifth of the sample.

This sample was included in a study of T-cell memory formation after mild COVID-19 (TCRdb year 2021). Regarding the research as a whole: Most TCR sequence clusters were specific to one of the two donors. In two donors, T-cell clones that expanded and contracted after mild COVID-19 were followed by sequencing TCRalpha and TCRbeta repertoires longitudinally. The cohort comprised two young, previously healthy adult volunteers, one female and one male.

Results and caveats for the whole study, not just this receptor: Balanced CD4/CD8 phenotypes were observed for clones contracting from day 15 to 85, whereas a bias towards CD4+ was observed for a second wave of clones expanding from day 15 to 37. Contracting CD4+ clones appeared mostly in the CM and EM memory subsets, whereas CD8+ clones were enriched in EMRA. Whether the second-wave clones peaking on day 37 were SARS-CoV-2 specific was not confirmed. Only a couple of mild cases were covered in the study, and larger cohorts including severe cases with pre-infection samples were considered necessary. The detection of some responding clones in pre-infection memory suggests that pre-existing cross-reactive memory T cells joined the SARS-CoV-2 response.

CDR1 and CDR2, per the germline V gene, are SGHTA and FQGNSA. From its cysteine to its phenylalanine, the CDR3 spans 15 amino acids. Only the CDR3 part of the read is kept: 45 bases, read in frame from the first base. Germline trimming: 4 bases from V, 1 base from J; junction bases outside gene matches: 1. Ficoll-Paque density gradient centrifugation was used to isolate PBMCs. Recombination linked TRBV7-2 to TRBJ2-1, with 10 bases aligning to TRBD1. Sequenced material: PBMCs or a T cell subset sorted from them (not recorded which). The source is a man aged 18 to 29 who had mild COVID-19 (a few samples of this study predate the infection). The sample titles of this study are shuffled in the database, so cell type and time point are left out; the donor was told from shared clones. The DNA sequence is as follows: TGTGCCAGCAGCTCGGACAGGGGGTCCTACAATGAGCAGTTCTTC. Its amino acids are CASSSDRGSYNEQFF. Full variable domain (CDR3 extended with the reference TRBV7-2 and TRBJ2-1 proteins): GAGVSQSPSNKVTEKGKDVELRCDPISGHTALYWYRQSLGQGLEFLIYFQGNSAPDKSGLPSDRFSAERTGGSVSTLTIQRTQQEDSAVYLCASSSDRGSYNEQFFGPGTRLTVL.